These 21 T cell receptor beta chains came from one sample sequenced in a study of cytomegalovirus exposure and HLA in healthy donors. The PCR used 60 Vbeta and 13 Jbeta primers. Sequencing was performed with immunoSEQ multiplex PCR; in TCRdb, only in-frame clones are kept and a portion is missing. The table includes about 150,000 clones, roughly 80% detected once. The sequenced sample was PBMCs. The receptors derive from a male donor in good health and CMV-seropositive.

The gene calls are TRBV27 and TRBJ2-1; 10 bases fit TRBD2. Germline CDR1 reads MNHEY; CDR2 reads SMNVEV (reference sequence). The CDR3 runs to 15 residues. Trimming cost V 2 bases and J 7 bases; bases outside gene matches: 5. CDR3: CASSLGASGRNEQFF. CDR3 in DNA: TGTGCCAGCAGTTTAGGGGCTAGCGGGAGAAATGAGCAGTTCTTC.

The chain carries TRBV7-9 and TRBJ2-5; 14 positions match TRBD2. The assigned J gene may be wrong: the sequence end matches TRBJ2-7 better. The length of the CDR3 is 16 residues. Germline V gives CDR1 SEHNR, CDR2 FQNEAQ (reference sequence). CDR3 region: CASSYGTSGSRYEQYF. In DNA form, the CDR3 reads TGTGCCAGCAGCTACGGGACTAGCGGGAGTCGCTACGAGCAGTACTTC.

V gene TRBV27 combines with J gene TRBJ2-7; D is perhaps TRBD2 (6 bases). There are 12 residues in the CDR3. V was pared by 6 bases and J by 3 bases, with 9 bases between. Germline-derived CDR1 and CDR2 are MNHEY and SMNVEV (reference sequence). CDR3 in amino acids: CASREGNYEQYF. In nucleotides, the CDR3 is TGTGCCAGCAGGGAGGGAAACTACGAGCAGTACTTC.

This rearrangement joins TRBV6-5 to TRBJ2-7, with 8 bases that match TRBD1. V shed 7 bases and J 4 bases; nucleotides not matched to a gene: 9. The germline gives CDR1 MNHEY, CDR2 SVGAGI. This CDR3 has 14 residues. The CDR3 region has the DNA TGTGCCAGCACGACAGACAGGGGCTCGTACGAGCAGTACTTC. Amino acids: CASTTDRGSYEQYF.

The V and J genes are TRBV11-1 and TRBJ2-1; 12 bases are a match to TRBD2. After removal of 4 bases from V and 8 bases from J, the junction contained 9 bases not matched to a gene. There are 16 residues in the CDR3. Germline CDR1 is SGHAT and CDR2 is FQDESV (reference sequence). The CDR3 region is CASSSSTSGRGDEQFF. For the CDR3, the DNA is TGTGCCAGCAGCTCGTCGACTAGCGGGAGAGGCGATGAGCAGTTCTTC. Using reference TRBV11-1 and TRBJ2-1 for the parts outside the CDR3, the full variable domain is EAEVAQSPRYKITEKSQAVAFWCDPISGHATLYWYRQILGQGPELLVQFQDESVVDDSQLPKDRFSAERLKGVDSTLKIQPAELGDSAMYLCASSSSTSGRGDEQFFGPGTRLTVL.

The chain links TRBV2 to TRBJ1-2, with D tentatively TRBD1 (5 bases). V dropped 7 bases and J dropped 8 bases, with 14 bases sitting between them. CDR1 and CDR2 (germline): SNHLY, FYNNEI. The CDR3 is 12 residues long. In DNA form, the CDR3 reads TGTGCCAGCACTAATATAGGGGCCGGCTACACCTTC. This translates into CASTNIGAGYTF. Together with reference TRBV2 and TRBJ1-2, the CDR3 gives the full variable domain: EPEVTQTPSHQVTQMGQEVILRCVPISNHLYFYWYRQILGQKVEFLVSFYNNEISEKSEIFDDQFSVERPDGSNFTLKIRSTKLEDSAMYFCASTNIGAGYTFGSGTRLTVV.

This clone was seen more than once but under ten times. This rearrangement joins TRBV9 to TRBJ1-2; perhaps TRBD1 as D (5 bases). V was cut by 1 base and J by 4 bases, with 14 bases left in between. CDR1 is SGDLS and CDR2 is YYNGEE in the germline V gene. The CDR3 is made up of 15 amino acids. CDR3 DNA: TGTGCCAGCAGCGTAACGGCGGGGCCGAGCTATGGCTACACCTTC. Translated: CASSVTAGPSYGYTF.

The chain recombines TRBV6-5 with TRBJ2-3; TRBD2 matches 11 bases. The CDR3 sequence is 15 residues long. The junction had 5 bases not matched to a gene; V was cut back by 4 bases and J by 5 bases. Germline V gene lookup returns CDR1 MNHEY and CDR2 SVGAGI. The CDR3 DNA sequence: TGTGCCAGCAGTTCCGCCGGACTAGCGGGAGATACGCAGTATTTT. It encodes CASSSAGLAGDTQYF.

CDR3 amino acids: CASSWLLAEVTDTQYF. Written as DNA, the CDR3 is TGCGCCAGCAGCTGGCTACTAGCGGAAGTCACAGATACGCAGTATTTT. V and J are TRBV5-1 and TRBJ2-3; 8 bases fit TRBD2. V shed 3 bases and J 2 bases; nucleotides not matched to a gene: 8. Germline V lookup: CDR1 SGHRS, CDR2 YFSETQ. CDR3 length equals 16 residues.

There are a few counts of this clone. The gene calls are TRBV6-1 and TRBJ1-2, with 8 positions matching TRBD1. The germline V gene encodes CDR1 MNHNS and CDR2 SASEGT. V lost 7 bases to trimming and J lost 7 bases; unmatched junction nucleotides: 5. The CDR3 sequence is 12 residues long. This chain's CDR3 is CASMGTGAGYTF. The CDR3 DNA reads TGTGCCAGCATGGGGACAGGCGCTGGCTACACCTTC.

The chain is built from TRBV19 and TRBJ1-5; 7 nucleotides align to TRBD1. Trimming removed 2 bases from V and 4 bases from J; junction bases left unmatched: 5. CDR3 size: 15 residues. The germline V gene encodes CDR1 LNHDA and CDR2 SQIVND (reference sequence). This chain's CDR3 is CASSIKAGGNQPQHF. The CDR3 nucleotides read TGTGCCAGTAGTATAAAGGCAGGGGGGAATCAGCCCCAGCATTTT.

CDR3 sequence (DNA): TGTGCCTGGAGGGCCCCGGGACTAGCGGGACCACAGTTCTTC. Residues: CAWRAPGLAGPQFF. The chain joins TRBV30 to TRBJ2-1; 13 nucleotides match TRBD2. This CDR3 is 14 amino acids long. Germline CDR1 GTSNPN, CDR2 SVGIG (reference sequence). V lost 3 bases to trimming and J lost 13 bases; unmatched junction nucleotides: 9.

This clone was recorded only once. CDR3 residues: CASSILAGVEQYF. DNA of the CDR3: TGTGCCAGTAGTATACTAGCTGGGGTCGAGCAGTACTTC. The chain uses TRBV19 and TRBJ2-7, with D maybe TRBD2 (5 bases). Per the germline V gene, CDR1 is LNHDA and CDR2 is SQIVND (reference sequence). V lost 2 bases and J lost 6, with 11 bases in between. The CDR3 has 13 amino acids.

This clone occurred once. The chain combines TRBV5-6 with TRBJ1-2; TRBD1 is a possible D gene (5 bases). Between the trimmed V and J ends, which lost 4 bases and 8 bases, there was a span of 21 bases. The germline gives CDR1 SGHDT, CDR2 YYEEEE. The CDR3 has 15 amino acids. CDR3: CASSLEGLEPGGYTF. The CDR3, as DNA: TGTGCCAGCAGCCTGGAGGGACTAGAGCCGGGGGGCTACACCTTC.

This sequence joins TRBV7-2 and TRBJ2-3; possible D gene TRBD2, 6 bases. The CDR3 runs to 15 residues. Trimming removed 5 bases at V and 2 bases at J, with 14 bases between. Germline assignment: CDR1 SGHTA and CDR2 FQGNSA. For the CDR3, the DNA is TGTGCCAGCAGCCTCCGGGACTTCGTCACAGATACGCAGTATTTT. Encoded protein: CASSLRDFVTDTQYF.

The chain joins TRBV7-2 to TRBJ2-7, with TRBD1 matching 8 bases. This CDR3 has 13 amino acids. Looked up from germline, CDR1 is SGHTA and CDR2 is FQGNSA. V was pared by 3 bases and J by 3 bases, with 1 base of the junction left unmatched. CDR3 region: CASSFTGGYEQYF. The CDR3 DNA sequence: TGTGCCAGCAGCTTCACAGGGGGCTACGAGCAGTACTTC.

Only one count was recorded for this clone. The rearrangement links TRBV30 to TRBJ1-5; D call uncertain. The V gene lost 0 bases and the J gene lost 3 bases, with 12 bases spanning the gap. Germline lookup yields CDR1 GTSNPN and CDR2 SVGIG (reference sequence). The CDR3 runs 15 residues. The CDR3: CAWSVNVGDNQPQHF. DNA of the CDR3: TGTGCCTGGAGTGTAAACGTGGGAGACAATCAGCCCCAGCATTTT.

The chain employs TRBV7-2 and TRBJ2-2; 8 bases fit TRBD2. V dropped 5 bases and J dropped 2; count of bases not matched to a gene: 4. Germline CDR1 reads SGHTA; CDR2 reads FQGNSA. This CDR3 region has 15 residues. The CDR3 is CASSLLAVNTGELFF. CDR3 in DNA: TGTGCCAGCAGCCTACTAGCGGTTAACACCGGGGAGCTGTTTTTT.

The chain recombines TRBV13 with TRBJ2-3; tentative D call: TRBD2 (5 bases). The CDR3 length is 15 residues. V shed 6 bases and J shed 2 bases, with 15 bases lying between them. From germline, CDR1 is PRHDT and CDR2 FYEKMQ (reference sequence). The DNA of the CDR3 is TGTGCCAGCAGGTCAGGCCCTAGCCACACAGATACGCAGTATTTT. Its translation is CASRSGPSHTDTQYF.

The genes are TRBV2 and TRBJ1-3, with 8 bases identical to TRBD1. CDR3 size: 15 residues. The trim removed 5 bases at V and 3 bases at J, leaving 6 bases unmatched. Germline V gives CDR1 SNHLY, CDR2 FYNNEI. CDR3 region: CASSLTGGSGNTIYF. The DNA of the CDR3 is TGTGCCAGCAGTCTCACAGGGGGGAGTGGAAACACCATATATTTT.

The chain has TRBV15 and TRBJ1-1, with TRBD1 matching 8 bases. Trimming at V came to 5 bases and at J to 1 base, leaving 3 bases not matched to a gene. The germline V gene has CDR1 LNHNV and CDR2 YYDKDF (reference sequence). The CDR3 is made up of 14 amino acids. CDR3 sequence: CATSADRANTEAFF. CDR3 in DNA: TGTGCCACCAGCGCGGACAGGGCGAACACTGAAGCTTTCTTT.